A single sample is the source of the 20 T cell receptor beta chains below, sequenced in a study of T cell repertoires in cytomegalovirus infection. Their antigens remain unidentified. TCRdb re-called the reads through MiXCR, storing one row per CDR3 protein. The table has 550,000 to 700,000 distinct CDR3 sequences, approximately 40% seen once. Here the sequenced sample was cultured PBMCs, taken from culture after CMV antigen stimulation. Receptors were obtained from a human donor in good health (CMV status not recorded). Some clones in this sample may be carry-over from other donors' samples.

The table lists this clonotype with a few counts. The J gene is TRBJ1-5, the V gene TRBV28; weak D call: TRBD1 (6 bases). Germline lookup yields CDR1 MDHEN and CDR2 SYDVKM. The CDR3 is 14 residues long. Trimming took off 3 bases at V and 6 bases at J, with 12 bases between the two ends. The CDR3 is CASSLKGGTQPQHF. The CDR3 bases are TGTGCCAGCAGTTTGAAGGGGGGCACTCAGCCCCAGCATTTT. Full variable domain (outside the CDR3, taken from reference TRBV28 and TRBJ1-5): DVKVTQSSRYLVKRTGEKVFLECVQDMDHENMFWYRQDPGLGLRLIYFSYDVKMKEKGDIPEGYSVSREKKERFSLILESASTNQTSMYLCASSLKGGTQPQHFGDGTRLSIL.

This chain links TRBV6-6 with TRBJ1-4, with D unresolved. The CDR3 spans 13 residues. CDR1 and CDR2 from the germline V gene are MNHNY and SVGAGI (reference sequence). Trimming stripped 5 bases from V and 8 bases from J, with 12 bases between. The CDR3 DNA reads TGTGCCAGCAGTGGCGGCCGTAGGGAAAAACTGTTTTTT. Its protein is CASSGGRREKLFF.

The chain has TRBV5-4 and TRBJ2-3, with D tentatively TRBD2 (5 bases). Germline CDR1 reads SGHNT; CDR2 reads YYREEE (reference sequence). CDR3 size: 15 residues. V was pared by 0 bases and J by 8 bases, with 16 bases between. The CDR3, as DNA: TGTGCCAGCAGCTTGGAATCGGCGCCGGGGTCTACGCAGTATTTT. This gives the protein CASSLESAPGSTQYF.

This clonotype was seen once. An end of the junction differs from the germline gene, which may be a read error. The V and J genes are TRBV5-8 and TRBJ2-3, with D perhaps assigned TRBD1 or TRBD2 (6 bases each). Germline CDR1 SGHTS, CDR2 YDEGEE. The CDR3 runs 15 residues. The CDR3 loop is CASSFGALGGDTQYF. DNA of the CDR3: TGCGCCAGCAGCTTTGGAGCGTTAGGGGGGGATACGCAGTATTTT.

The V gene is TRBV7-6, the J gene TRBJ2-7; 8 bases line up with TRBD1. Per germline, CDR1 SGHVS and CDR2 FNYEAQ. V was pared by 5 bases and J by 6 bases, with 9 bases of the junction left unmatched. The CDR3 runs to 14 residues. CDR3 DNA: TGTGCCAGCAGCATAGGGAACAGGGGGAGCGAGCAGTACTTC. Translated: CASSIGNRGSEQYF.

The CDR3 sequence: CASSLGPHPSGWQYF. DNA of the CDR3: TGTGCCAGCAGCTTGGGACCGCACCCATCTGGATGGCAGTACTTC. This chain links TRBV5-5 with TRBJ2-7; D gene ambiguous. CDR3 length: 15 residues. Germline V gene sequence: CDR1 SGHKS, CDR2 YYEKEE (reference sequence). Trimming took 0 bases from V and 9 from J, leaving 19 bases between them.

This clonotype was recorded a few times. V usage is TRBV27 and J usage is TRBJ2-7; no clear D. V lost 0 bases and J 4 bases, leaving 13 bases between the germline ends. The CDR3 is 15 amino acids. Germline V gives CDR1 MNHEY, CDR2 SMNVEV (reference sequence). The CDR3 here is CASSLSRPVSYEQYF. In nucleotides, the CDR3 is TGTGCCAGCAGTTTATCGAGACCCGTATCTTACGAGCAGTACTTC.

The chain employs TRBV7-9 and TRBJ2-7, with D possibly TRBD2 on 6 matching bases. Germline-derived CDR1 and CDR2 are SEHNR and FQNEAQ (reference sequence). The CDR3 runs 15 residues. Between the trimmed V and J ends, which lost 1 base and 5 bases, there was a span of 15 bases. The CDR3 nucleotides are TGTGCCAGCAGCTTAGACTGGGGGGTTAGGAACGAGCAGTACTTC. Its translation is CASSLDWGVRNEQYF.

The chain carries TRBV6-1 and TRBJ2-1, with D perhaps assigned TRBD1 or TRBD2 (5 bases each). Germline V gene data show CDR1 as MNHNS and CDR2 as SASEGT. The V gene lost 0 bases and the J gene lost 4 bases, with 19 bases spanning the gap. This CDR3 spans 18 amino acids. CDR3 coding DNA: TGTGCCAGCAGTGAAGCTCCCCCCCGGACACGGGAATACAATGAGCAGTTCTTC. Translation gives CASSEAPPRTREYNEQFF.

The chain uses TRBV28 and TRBJ1-1; perhaps TRBD1 as D (5 bases). The CDR3 runs to 15 residues. Trimming cost V 6 bases and J 0 bases, with 14 bases left between them. Germline lookup yields CDR1 MDHEN and CDR2 SYDVKM. The CDR3 bases are TGTGCCAGCAGCCCGACCGGGACTATGAACACTGAAGCTTTCTTT. It codes for CASSPTGTMNTEAFF.

The V and J genes are TRBV11-2 and TRBJ2-7; D possibly matches TRBD1 or TRBD2 (5 bases each). Trimming removed 3 bases from V and 5 bases from J, with 11 bases in between. This CDR3 region has 13 residues. Per germline, CDR1 SGHAT and CDR2 FQNNGV. The CDR3 spells CASSFRGADEQYF. In DNA, the CDR3 is TGTGCCAGCAGCTTTAGAGGGGCGGACGAGCAGTACTTC.

The chain has TRBV6-1 and TRBJ2-2; D perhaps matches TRBD1 (6 bases). V was cut by 6 bases and J by 1 base, with 9 bases left in between. This CDR3 spans 14 amino acids. CDR1 MNHNS and CDR2 SASEGT come from the germline V gene. The CDR3 DNA sequence: TGTGCCAGCAGGGCGACAGGGAACACCGGGGAGCTGTTTTTT. Amino acids: CASRATGNTGELFF.

A note on this clonotype: A much larger clone differs from this one at a single base, so this may be a read error. V gene TRBV11-2 combines with J gene TRBJ1-2; TRBD1 agrees at 9 bases. Germline V gene lookup returns CDR1 SGHAT and CDR2 FQNNGV. J was trimmed by 8 bases and V by 5 bases; bases with no gene match: 3. The CDR3 covers 12 residues. CDR3: CASSATGGGYTF. Here the CDR3 DNA reads TGTGCCAGCAGCGCCACAGGGGGCGGCTACACCTTC.

This chain uses TRBV2 with TRBJ2-1; TRBD2 matches 10 bases. CDR3 length: 15 amino acids. Germline CDR1 reads SNHLY; CDR2 reads FYNNEI. V shed 7 bases and J 5 bases; nucleotides not matched to a gene: 8. The CDR3 reads CASTSWTSGHNEQFF. CDR3 sequence (DNA): TGTGCCAGCACATCCTGGACTAGCGGACACAATGAGCAGTTCTTC.

This clonotype has at least ten counts. The chain couples TRBV7-2 to TRBJ1-6, with no clear D. The germline V and J ends were trimmed by 2 bases and 9 bases, with 14 bases remaining between them. The CDR3 runs to 15 residues. Germline V gene lookup returns CDR1 SGHTA and CDR2 FQGNSA. CDR3 nucleotide sequence: TGTGCCAGCAGCTTATTTGGACTGACCGGTTCACCCCTCCACTTT. Translated, it gives CASSLFGLTGSPLHF.

The CDR3 loop is CASSPRAGGFEKLFF. The CDR3 coding sequence is TGTGCCAGCAGCCCCCGCGCAGGGGGTTTTGAAAAACTGTTTTTT. This sequence joins TRBV7-2 and TRBJ1-4; 7 positions match TRBD1. Germline CDR1 reads SGHTA; CDR2 reads FQGNSA. Trimming removed 5 bases from V and 7 bases from J; junction bases left unmatched: 10. The CDR3 extends over 15 amino acids.

This clonotype was counted between two and nine times. V is TRBV20-1 and J is TRBJ1-6; D is ambiguous. Germline-derived CDR1 and CDR2 are DFQATT and SNEGSKA (reference sequence). This CDR3 spans 15 amino acids. The ends were cut back, 3 bases at V and 0 bases at J, with 9 bases in the middle. CDR3 region: CSASAGNSYNSPLHF. The CDR3 nucleotides read TGCAGTGCTAGTGCGGGGAACTCCTATAATTCACCCCTCCACTTT.

The rearrangement joins TRBV7-9 to TRBJ2-1, with 13 bases lining up with TRBD2. Per the germline V gene, CDR1 is SEHNR and CDR2 is FQNEAQ (reference sequence). This CDR3 is built from 16 residues. The V and J ends lost 5 bases and 6 bases, in that order; junction bases with no gene match: 7. The CDR3, as DNA: TGTGCCAGCAGCACCTGGACTAGCGGGAGTGGCAATGAGCAGTTCTTC. Its protein is CASSTWTSGSGNEQFF.

V usage is TRBV5-4 and J usage is TRBJ2-5; no firm D call. V dropped 4 bases and J dropped 5 bases, with 12 bases sitting between them. The length of the CDR3 is 13 residues. Germline values: CDR1 SGHNT, CDR2 YYREEE (reference sequence). DNA of the CDR3: TGTGCCAGCAGCCGCGACTCTATTGAGACCCAGTACTTC. Translation gives CASSRDSIETQYF.

This sequence joins TRBV5-3 and TRBJ1-6, with 8 nucleotides matching TRBD1. TRBV5-3 is given ORF status, its function remaining uncertain. Unmatched junction bases numbered 8, after V lost 8 bases and J lost 7 bases. The CDR3 totals 14 residues. CDR3: CASSTGTGNSPLHF. Written as DNA, the CDR3 is TGTGCCAGCAGCACCGGGACAGGAAATTCACCCCTCCACTTT.